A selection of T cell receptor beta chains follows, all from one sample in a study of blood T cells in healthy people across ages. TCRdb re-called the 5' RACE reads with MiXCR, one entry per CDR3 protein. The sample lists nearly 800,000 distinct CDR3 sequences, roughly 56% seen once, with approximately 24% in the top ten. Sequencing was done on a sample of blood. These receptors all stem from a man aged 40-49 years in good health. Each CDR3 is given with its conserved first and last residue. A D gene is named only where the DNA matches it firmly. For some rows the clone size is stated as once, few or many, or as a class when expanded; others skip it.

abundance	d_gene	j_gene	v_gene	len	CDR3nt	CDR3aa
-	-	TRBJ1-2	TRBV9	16	TGTGCCAGCAGCGCAAACGTATGGAGTTCTAACTATGGCTACACCTTC	CASSANVWSSNYGYTF
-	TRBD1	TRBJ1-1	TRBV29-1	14	TGCAGCGCTGACAGGGGAAGGGCGTGGACTGAAGCTTTCTTT	CSADRGRAWTEAFF
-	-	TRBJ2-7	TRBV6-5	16	TGTGCCAGCAGTTACTCGAGGGGATTGGCTTCCTACGAGCAGTACTTC	CASSYSRGLASYEQYF
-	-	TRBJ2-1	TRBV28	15	TGTGCCAGCAGTTTTGTTTCTCCTGGTCGCTATGAGCAGTTCTTC	CASSFVSPGRYEQFF
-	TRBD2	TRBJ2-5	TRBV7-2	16	TGTGCCGGCACCACCCGAGGAGCGGGAGGGCAAGAGACCCAGTACTTC	CAGTTRGAGGQETQYF
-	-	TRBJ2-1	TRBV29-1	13	TGCAGCGTTGAAGGGGTCCAGAGGCTTGAGCAGTTCTTC	CSVEGVQRLEQFF
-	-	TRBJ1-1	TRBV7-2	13	TGTGCCAGCAGTGGGGACACGTACACAAAAGCTTTCTTT	CASSGDTYTKAFF
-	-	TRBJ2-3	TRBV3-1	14	TGTGCCAGCAGCCAAGCGATATTTGCAGATACGCAGTATTTT	CASSQAIFADTQYF
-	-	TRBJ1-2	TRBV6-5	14	TGTGCCAGCAGTGACACCGGTCCCACCTATGGCTACACCTTC	CASSDTGPTYGYTF
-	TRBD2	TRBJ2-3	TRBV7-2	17	TGTGCCAGCAGCTTGGTGGCTAGCGGGAGCGCCACAGATACGCAGTATTTT	CASSLVASGSATDTQYF
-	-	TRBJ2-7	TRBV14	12	TGTGCCAGCAGCCAAGGACGTGCCGAGCAGTACTTC	CASSQGRAEQYF
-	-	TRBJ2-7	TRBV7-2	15	TGTGCCAGCAGCTCCTTCGCGGGGACCTCCTACGAGCAGTACTTC	CASSSFAGTSYEQYF
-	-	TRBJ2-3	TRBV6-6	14	TGTGCCAGCAGGCCCTCGGGAGTCACAGATACGCAGTATTTT	CASRPSGVTDTQYF
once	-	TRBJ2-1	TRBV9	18	TGTGCCAGCAGCGTAGTAGGTGGGGGCGGACCCTCCTACAATGAGCAGTTCTTC	CASSVVGGGGPSYNEQFF
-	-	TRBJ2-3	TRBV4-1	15	TGCGCCAGCAGCCAAGCTCCGACTAACACAGATACGCAGTATTTT	CASSQAPTNTDTQYF
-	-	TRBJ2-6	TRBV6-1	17	TGTGCCAGCAGCGTAGGGACGGGAAGCTCTGGGGCCAACGTCCTGACTTTC	CASSVGTGSSGANVLTF
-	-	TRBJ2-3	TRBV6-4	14	TGTGCCAGCAGTCCGACAGTGAGCACAGATACGCAGTATTTT	CASSPTVSTDTQYF
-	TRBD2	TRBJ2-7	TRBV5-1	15	TGCGCCAGCAGCTTGGCAGGGACTAGCGGCTACGAGCAGTACTTC	CASSLAGTSGYEQYF
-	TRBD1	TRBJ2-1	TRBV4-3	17	TGCGCCAGCAGCCAAGAGATCGACACGGGACAGTTCAATGAGCAGTTCTTC	CASSQEIDTGQFNEQFF
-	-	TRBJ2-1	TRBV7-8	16	TGTGCCAGCAGCTTAGTGAGGCAGGACTCCTACAATGAGCAGTTCTTC	CASSLVRQDSYNEQFF
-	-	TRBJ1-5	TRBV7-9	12	TGTGCCAGCAGCAATAGGGATCAGCCCCAGCATTTT	CASSNRDQPQHF
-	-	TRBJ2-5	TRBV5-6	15	TGTGCCAGCAGCTTGGGGCAGGCCTTGGGGGAGACCCAGTACTTC	CASSLGQALGETQYF
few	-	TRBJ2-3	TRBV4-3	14	TGCGCCAGCAGCCAAGAACAAAGCACAGATACGCAGTATTTT	CASSQEQSTDTQYF
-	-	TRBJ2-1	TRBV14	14	TGTGCCAGCAGCCAAGCGATTACCTACAATGAGCAGTTCTTC	CASSQAITYNEQFF
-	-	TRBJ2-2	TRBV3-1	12	TGTGCCAGCAGCCATGGTCCCGGGGAGCTGTTTTTT	CASSHGPGELFF
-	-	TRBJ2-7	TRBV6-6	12	TGTGCCAGCAGTTACGGGTTGAACGAGCAGTACTTC	CASSYGLNEQYF
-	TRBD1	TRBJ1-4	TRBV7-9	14	TGTGCCAGCAGCGTACAGGGGGCTAATGAAAAACTGTTTTTT	CASSVQGANEKLFF
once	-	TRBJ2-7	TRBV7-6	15	TGTGCCAGCAGCTTAGCAGGCAGGGGCGCATCGGAGCAGTACTTC	CASSLAGRGASEQYF
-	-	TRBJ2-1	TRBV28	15	TGTGCCAGCAGTACAGAGGTTTCTACCTACAATGAGCAGTTCTTC	CASSTEVSTYNEQFF
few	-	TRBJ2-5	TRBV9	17	TGTGCCAGCAGCGTAGCTACACAGGGAGGGGTCCAAGAGACCCAGTACTTC	CASSVATQGGVQETQYF
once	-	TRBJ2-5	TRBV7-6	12	TGTGCCAGCACCGCAGGGTACGAGACCCAGTACTTC	CASTAGYETQYF
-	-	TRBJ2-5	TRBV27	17	TGTGCCAGCAGCCGCATAGATGCCATGACGACCGGGGAGACCCAGTACTTC	CASSRIDAMTTGETQYF
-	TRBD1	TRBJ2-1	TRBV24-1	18	TGTGCCACCAGAGATCTCCCCCTGACAGGGGACTCCTACAATGAGCAGTTCTTC	CATRDLPLTGDSYNEQFF
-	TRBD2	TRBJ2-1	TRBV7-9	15	TGTGCCAGCAGCTTACGGCGGGGGTCCTACAATGAGCAGTTCTTC	CASSLRRGSYNEQFF
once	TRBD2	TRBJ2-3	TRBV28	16	TGTGCCAGCAGTTTGGTAGCGGGGGCCTACACAGATACGCAGTATTTT	CASSLVAGAYTDTQYF
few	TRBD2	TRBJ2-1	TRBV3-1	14	TGTGCCAGCAGGGGGACTAGCGGTAACAATGAGCAGTTCTTC	CASRGTSGNNEQFF